Listed here are 31 T cell receptor beta chains from one sample, sequenced in a study of blood T cell repertoires in COVID-19. The assay was immunoSEQ multiplex PCR, and TCRdb's table has in-frame clones only and misses some. The data contain over 250,000 clones, less than 90% of them singletons. Sequenced material: peripheral blood. The receptors come from an older woman with COVID-19, enrolled during active disease.

This chain uses TRBV5-1 with TRBJ2-1; 8 nucleotides line up with TRBD1. Germline V gives CDR1 SGHRS, CDR2 YFSETQ. The CDR3 is 16 residues long. Trimming removed 2 bases from V and 2 bases from J; junction bases left unmatched: 6. The CDR3 DNA sequence: TGCGCCAGCAGCTTTCCTCGGACAGGGACCTACAATGAGCAGTTCTTC. It encodes CASSFPRTGTYNEQFF. The entire variable domain, with the rest obtained from reference TRBV5-1 and TRBJ2-1, is as follows: KAGVTQTPRYLIKTRGQQVTLSCSPISGHRSVSWYQQTPGQGLQFLFEYFSETQRNKGNFPGRFSGRQFSNSRSEMNVSTLELGDSALYLCASSFPRTGTYNEQFFGPGTRLTVL.

The V call is TRBV20-1, the J call TRBJ2-2, with 7 bases identical to TRBD2. V shed 3 bases and J 4 bases; nucleotides not matched to a gene: 8. Germline CDR1 is DFQATT and CDR2 is SNEGSKA (reference sequence). This CDR3 is built from 15 residues. As DNA, the CDR3 is TGCAGTGCTAGTAGAGGCGGGGGAGCCACCGGGGAGCTGTTTTTT. It yields the protein CSASRGGGATGELFF.

The V and J genes are TRBV4-1 and TRBJ2-2, with 9 bases aligning to TRBD1. With V trimmed by 1 base and J by 5 bases, 11 bases remained unmatched. CDR3 length: 18 residues. Germline V lookup: CDR1 MGHRA, CDR2 YSYEKL. This CDR3 reads CASSQGKARTGDTGELFF. The CDR3 DNA reads TGCGCCAGCAGCCAAGGGAAAGCCCGGACAGGGGATACCGGGGAGCTGTTTTTT.

This chain links TRBV9 with TRBJ1-4; a weak D match, TRBD1 (5 bases). Trimming pared 4 bases from V and 4 bases from J, leaving 11 bases between. This CDR3 region has 14 residues. Germline V gene sequence: CDR1 SGDLS, CDR2 YYNGEE. The CDR3 DNA reads as TGTGCCAGCAGCAGGGAAAGGGGTAATGAAAAACTGTTTTTT. Translating gives CASSRERGNEKLFF. Full variable domain (remainder filled in from reference TRBV9 and TRBJ1-4): DSGVTQTPKHLITATGQRVTLRCSPRSGDLSVYWYQQSLDQGLQFLIQYYNGEERAKGNILERFSAQQFPDLHSELNLSSLELGDSALYFCASSRERGNEKLFFGSGTQLSVL.

The chain combines TRBV12-3 or TRBV12-4 with TRBJ2-7; unclear D gene. CDR3 length: 13 amino acids. V lost 6 bases, J lost 9 bases, and 18 bases lay in between. This chain's CDR3 is CASSLGSSGGQYF. CDR3 nucleotide sequence: TGTGCCAGCAGCCTGGGTTCCAGTGGCGGGCAGTACTTC.

The rearrangement uses TRBV19 and TRBJ1-3; 8 bases agree with TRBD1. The germline V gene encodes CDR1 LNHDA and CDR2 SQIVND (reference sequence). Germline trimming cut 6 bases from V and 0 bases from J; bases unmatched to any gene: 4. The CDR3 covers 15 residues. The CDR3 DNA reads as TGTGCCAGTAGCATAACAGGGGGCTCTGGAAACACCATATATTTT. Protein: CASSITGGSGNTIYF.

V is TRBV3-1 (or the pseudogene TRBV3-2) and J is TRBJ1-4; a possible D gene is TRBD1 (5 bases). V lost 5 bases and J lost 3, with 13 bases in between. CDR1 is LGHDT, CDR2 YNNKEL, per germline (reference sequence). The CDR3 is made up of 15 amino acids. The CDR3 loop reads CASSLTRQSNEKLFF. CDR3 sequence (DNA): TGTGCCAGCAGCTTGACTCGACAGTCTAATGAAAAACTGTTTTTT.

The table lists this clone with a count of one. The chain uses TRBV6-6 and TRBJ2-2, with 10 nucleotides matching TRBD2. Germline values: CDR1 MNHNY, CDR2 SVGAGI (reference sequence). The trim removed 5 bases at V and 1 base at J, leaving 4 bases unmatched. The CDR3 is made up of 16 amino acids. The CDR3 is CASSRTSGGNTGELFF. The CDR3 DNA is TGTGCCAGCAGTAGGACTAGCGGTGGGAACACCGGGGAGCTGTTTTTT.

Only a few counts were recorded for this clone. The J gene is TRBJ2-1, the V gene TRBV18; 9 bases map to TRBD1. The germline V gene encodes CDR1 KGHSH and CDR2 LQKENI. The CDR3 has 12 amino acids. J was trimmed by 9 bases and V by 6 bases; bases with no gene match: 3. The CDR3 DNA sequence: TGTGCCAGCTCGGGGGACAGGGTTGAGCAGTTCTTC. It encodes CASSGDRVEQFF.

The chain links TRBV30 to TRBJ2-3; 11 bases map to TRBD2. CDR1 and CDR2 from the germline V gene are GTSNPN and SVGIG (reference sequence). This CDR3 is built from 17 residues. The V segment lost 4 bases and the J segment 0 bases; nucleotides outside the gene matches: 9. In nucleotides, the CDR3 is TGTGCCTGGACCCCCTGGACTAGCGGGTTAAGCACAGATACGCAGTATTTT. As protein: CAWTPWTSGLSTDTQYF.

The rearrangement links TRBV24-1 to TRBJ2-5, with a tentative D call TRBD2 (5 bases). The V gene lost 1 base and the J gene lost 5 bases, with 13 bases spanning the gap. CDR1 is KGHDR, CDR2 SFDVKD, per germline. This CDR3 has 15 residues. The CDR3 bases are TGTGCCACCAGTGATTTTCGCGGTCTAGCTGAGACCCAGTACTTC. Protein sequence: CATSDFRGLAETQYF.

V gene TRBV28 combines with J gene TRBJ1-3; D remains unclear. This CDR3 is built from 14 residues. Between the trimmed V and J ends, which lost 3 bases and 0 bases, there was a span of 6 bases. From germline, CDR1 is MDHEN and CDR2 SYDVKM. The DNA for the CDR3 is TGTGCCAGCAGTTTCAGAGGCTCTGGAAACACCATATATTTT. Its protein product is CASSFRGSGNTIYF.

This chain connects TRBV29-1 to TRBJ2-2; D possibly corresponds to TRBD1 (6 bases). The CDR3 spans 13 residues. Trimming took 8 bases from V and 2 from J, leaving 12 bases between them. Germline V gene sequence: CDR1 SQVTM, CDR2 ANQGSEA. The CDR3 region has the DNA TGCAGCACCCGGGACACCAACACCGGGGAGCTGTTTTTT. It encodes CSTRDTNTGELFF.

The rearrangement links TRBV10-3 to TRBJ2-3, with D tentatively TRBD2 (6 bases). Germline CDR1 reads ENHRY; CDR2 reads SYGVKD. This CDR3 is 17 amino acids long. V lost 4 bases, J lost 0 bases, and 17 bases lay in between. This chain's CDR3 is CAISVGLGAGSTDTQYF. CDR3 nucleotide sequence: TGTGCCATCAGTGTGGGTCTCGGGGCGGGAAGCACAGATACGCAGTATTTT.

The chain couples TRBV5-1 to TRBJ1-3; no firm D call. The CDR3 consists of 14 residues. Trimming took off 5 bases at V and 2 bases at J, with 11 bases between the two ends. Per germline, CDR1 SGHRS and CDR2 YFSETQ. CDR3 in DNA: TGCGCCAGCAGAGAAAACGGGGCTGGAAACACCATATATTTT. It specifies CASRENGAGNTIYF.

This clone has just one count. This sequence joins TRBV6-5 and TRBJ2-3; TRBD2 agrees at 9 bases. The CDR3 is 15 amino acids. Germline V gives CDR1 MNHEY, CDR2 SVGAGI. Germline trimming cut 4 bases from V and 0 bases from J; bases unmatched to any gene: 2. The CDR3 coding sequence is TGTGCCAGCAGTTCGGGACTAGCTAGCACAGATACGCAGTATTTT. Protein product: CASSSGLASTDTQYF.

The chain is built from TRBV30 and TRBJ1-2; D remains unclear. The V end was cut by 3 bases, the J end by 5 bases, with 7 bases between. Per the germline V gene, CDR1 is GTSNPN and CDR2 is SVGIG (reference sequence). The CDR3 contains 11 residues. The CDR3 protein is CAWSDGYGYTF. The CDR3, as DNA: TGTGCCTGGAGCGACGGGTATGGCTACACCTTC.

The chain links TRBV10-3 to TRBJ1-1; TRBD1 agrees at 8 bases. The V segment lost 5 bases and the J segment 1 base; nucleotides outside the gene matches: 9. Germline-derived CDR1 and CDR2 are ENHRY and SYGVKD. This CDR3 is built from 16 residues. The CDR3 region has the DNA TGTGCCATCAGTACCAGACAGGGGCTCTCGAACACTGAAGCTTTCTTT. Translated: CAISTRQGLSNTEAFF.

The V call is TRBV18, the J call TRBJ2-6; 10 nucleotides agree with TRBD1. Germline values: CDR1 KGHSH, CDR2 LQKENI. Unmatched junction bases numbered 7, after V lost 3 bases and J lost 2 bases. The CDR3 loop spans 18 amino acids. In DNA, the CDR3 is TGTGCCAGCTCACCCCCGGACAGGGGGGCCGCTGGGGCCAACGTCCTGACTTTC. Translating gives CASSPPDRGAAGANVLTF.

The CDR3 DNA reads as TGTGCCAGCAGTTACTCGAAGCGATCAAAAGAGACCCAGTACTTC. It translates to CASSYSKRSKETQYF. The V and J genes are TRBV6-2 or TRBV6-3 and TRBJ2-5; D unclear. V lost 0 bases, J lost 3 bases, and 11 bases lay in between. This CDR3 comprises 15 residues. The germline gives CDR1 MNHEY, CDR2 SVGEGT.

The rearrangement joins TRBV5-5 to TRBJ1-1; 7 nucleotides match TRBD1. Germline V gene sequence: CDR1 SGHKS, CDR2 YYEKEE (reference sequence). The CDR3 spans 15 residues. Trimming removed 3 bases from V and 1 base from J; junction bases left unmatched: 6. The CDR3 spells CASSSQGSENTEAFF. DNA for the CDR3: TGTGCCAGCAGCTCACAGGGGAGCGAGAACACTGAAGCTTTCTTT.

The chain carries TRBV11-2 and TRBJ2-1; D not resolved. CDR3 size: 14 residues. V dropped 4 bases and J dropped 2 bases, with 9 bases sitting between them. CDR1 and CDR2 from the germline V gene are SGHAT and FQNNGV. CDR3 DNA: TGTGCCAGCAGCTCCCGTAGAACCTACAATGAGCAGTTCTTC. It codes for CASSSRRTYNEQFF.

V gene TRBV24-1 combines with J gene TRBJ1-1, with a weak D call TRBD1 (5 bases). CDR3 length: 13 amino acids. From germline, CDR1 is KGHDR and CDR2 SFDVKD. V dropped 6 bases and J dropped 14 bases, with 21 bases sitting between them. This CDR3 is CATSIDTGPEWFF. The CDR3 DNA follows: TGTGCCACCAGTATTGATACAGGCCCTGAGTGGTTCTTT.

The DNA for the CDR3 is TGTGCCACTTCTCCCGGGACAGACTATGGCTACACCTTC. It codes for CATSPGTDYGYTF. J is TRBJ1-2 and V is TRBV19; 7 nucleotides match TRBD1. Germline assignment: CDR1 LNHDA and CDR2 SQIVND (reference sequence). J was trimmed by 3 bases and V by 10 bases; bases with no gene match: 8. The CDR3 consists of 13 residues.

The V and J genes are TRBV11-3 and TRBJ2-1; 9 bases align to TRBD2. J was trimmed by 7 bases and V by 5 bases; bases with no gene match: 9. The CDR3 is 15 amino acids. The germline V gene encodes CDR1 SGHNT and CDR2 YENEEA. CDR3 DNA sequence: TGTGCCAGCAGCCGGGTAGCGGGGGAGTTGAATGAGCAGTTCTTC. Residues: CASSRVAGELNEQFF. The variable domain in full, with the rest retrieved from reference TRBV11-3 and TRBJ2-1, is EAGVVQSPRYKIIEKKQPVAFWCNPISGHNTLYWYLQNLGQGPELLIRYENEEAVDDSQLPKDRFSAERLKGVDSTLKIQPAELGDSAVYLCASSRVAGELNEQFFGPGTRLTVL.

The chain links TRBV12-5 to TRBJ2-7; 10 positions agree with TRBD1. This CDR3 region has 15 residues. The V segment lost 5 bases and the J segment 5 bases; nucleotides outside the gene matches: 9. Germline CDR1 is LGHNT and CDR2 is FRNRAP. CDR3 loop: CASGKGTGEIHEQYF. DNA of the CDR3: TGTGCTAGTGGTAAGGGGACAGGGGAGATCCACGAGCAGTACTTC.

This clone occurred once. CDR3 protein: CASSYYGASNEQFF. Here the CDR3 DNA reads TGTGCCAGCAGTTACTATGGGGCCTCCAATGAGCAGTTCTTC. This chain uses TRBV6-2 or TRBV6-3 with TRBJ2-1, with D perhaps matching TRBD1 (5 bases). Trimming removed 1 base at V and 6 bases at J, with 10 bases between. The germline CDR1 and CDR2 sequences are MNHEY and SVGEGT. CDR3 size: 14 residues.

The chain links TRBV3-1 (or the pseudogene TRBV3-2) to TRBJ2-2; 11 nucleotides agree with TRBD2. CDR3 size: 16 residues. V lost 5 bases and J lost 6; bases outside the gene matches: 8. CDR1 LGHDT and CDR2 YNNKEL come from the germline V gene (reference sequence). CDR3 nucleotide sequence: TGTGCCAGCAGCGGTAGCGGGGGGGCCGGCGCCGGGGAGCTGTTTTTT. Protein sequence: CASSGSGGAGAGELFF.

The chain links TRBV27 to TRBJ2-1; weak D call: TRBD1 (6 bases). CDR1 is MNHEY and CDR2 is SMNVEV in the germline V gene (reference sequence). V gave up 4 bases and J gave up 4 bases, with 20 bases separating them. This CDR3 has 17 residues. As DNA, the CDR3 is TGTGCCAGCAGTTCCCCGACAGGAGCAATCAATTACAATGAGCAGTTCTTC. Its protein product is CASSSPTGAINYNEQFF.

The rearrangement uses TRBV5-1 and TRBJ2-7, with D possibly being TRBD1 (8 bases). CDR3 length equals 15 residues. In germline, CDR1 is SGHRS, CDR2 YFSETQ. V lost 5 bases to trimming and J lost 1 base, with 16 bases between them. CDR3 coding DNA: TGCGCCAGCAGTTGGGGGGGACAGGCGTCCTACGAGCAGTACTTC. It specifies CASSWGGQASYEQYF. The whole variable domain, filled in from reference TRBV5-1 and TRBJ2-7, reads KAGVTQTPRYLIKTRGQQVTLSCSPISGHRSVSWYQQTPGQGLQFLFEYFSETQRNKGNFPGRFSGRQFSNSRSEMNVSTLELGDSALYLCASSWGGQASYEQYFGPGTRLTVT.

The chain recombines TRBV5-4 with TRBJ2-1; D unresolved. The CDR3 covers 15 residues. Germline lookup yields CDR1 SGHNT and CDR2 YYREEE (reference sequence). Trimming removed 4 bases from V and 1 base from J, with 12 bases in between. The chain's CDR3 is CASSATTESYNEQFF. The CDR3 nucleotides are TGTGCCAGCAGCGCCACTACTGAATCCTACAATGAGCAGTTCTTC. Looking up the rest from reference TRBV5-4 and TRBJ2-1 gives the full variable domain: ETGVTQSPTHLIKTRGQQVTLRCSSQSGHNTVSWYQQALGQGPQFIFQYYREEENGRGNFPPRFSGLQFPNYSSELNVNALELDDSALYLCASSATTESYNEQFFGPGTRLTVL.